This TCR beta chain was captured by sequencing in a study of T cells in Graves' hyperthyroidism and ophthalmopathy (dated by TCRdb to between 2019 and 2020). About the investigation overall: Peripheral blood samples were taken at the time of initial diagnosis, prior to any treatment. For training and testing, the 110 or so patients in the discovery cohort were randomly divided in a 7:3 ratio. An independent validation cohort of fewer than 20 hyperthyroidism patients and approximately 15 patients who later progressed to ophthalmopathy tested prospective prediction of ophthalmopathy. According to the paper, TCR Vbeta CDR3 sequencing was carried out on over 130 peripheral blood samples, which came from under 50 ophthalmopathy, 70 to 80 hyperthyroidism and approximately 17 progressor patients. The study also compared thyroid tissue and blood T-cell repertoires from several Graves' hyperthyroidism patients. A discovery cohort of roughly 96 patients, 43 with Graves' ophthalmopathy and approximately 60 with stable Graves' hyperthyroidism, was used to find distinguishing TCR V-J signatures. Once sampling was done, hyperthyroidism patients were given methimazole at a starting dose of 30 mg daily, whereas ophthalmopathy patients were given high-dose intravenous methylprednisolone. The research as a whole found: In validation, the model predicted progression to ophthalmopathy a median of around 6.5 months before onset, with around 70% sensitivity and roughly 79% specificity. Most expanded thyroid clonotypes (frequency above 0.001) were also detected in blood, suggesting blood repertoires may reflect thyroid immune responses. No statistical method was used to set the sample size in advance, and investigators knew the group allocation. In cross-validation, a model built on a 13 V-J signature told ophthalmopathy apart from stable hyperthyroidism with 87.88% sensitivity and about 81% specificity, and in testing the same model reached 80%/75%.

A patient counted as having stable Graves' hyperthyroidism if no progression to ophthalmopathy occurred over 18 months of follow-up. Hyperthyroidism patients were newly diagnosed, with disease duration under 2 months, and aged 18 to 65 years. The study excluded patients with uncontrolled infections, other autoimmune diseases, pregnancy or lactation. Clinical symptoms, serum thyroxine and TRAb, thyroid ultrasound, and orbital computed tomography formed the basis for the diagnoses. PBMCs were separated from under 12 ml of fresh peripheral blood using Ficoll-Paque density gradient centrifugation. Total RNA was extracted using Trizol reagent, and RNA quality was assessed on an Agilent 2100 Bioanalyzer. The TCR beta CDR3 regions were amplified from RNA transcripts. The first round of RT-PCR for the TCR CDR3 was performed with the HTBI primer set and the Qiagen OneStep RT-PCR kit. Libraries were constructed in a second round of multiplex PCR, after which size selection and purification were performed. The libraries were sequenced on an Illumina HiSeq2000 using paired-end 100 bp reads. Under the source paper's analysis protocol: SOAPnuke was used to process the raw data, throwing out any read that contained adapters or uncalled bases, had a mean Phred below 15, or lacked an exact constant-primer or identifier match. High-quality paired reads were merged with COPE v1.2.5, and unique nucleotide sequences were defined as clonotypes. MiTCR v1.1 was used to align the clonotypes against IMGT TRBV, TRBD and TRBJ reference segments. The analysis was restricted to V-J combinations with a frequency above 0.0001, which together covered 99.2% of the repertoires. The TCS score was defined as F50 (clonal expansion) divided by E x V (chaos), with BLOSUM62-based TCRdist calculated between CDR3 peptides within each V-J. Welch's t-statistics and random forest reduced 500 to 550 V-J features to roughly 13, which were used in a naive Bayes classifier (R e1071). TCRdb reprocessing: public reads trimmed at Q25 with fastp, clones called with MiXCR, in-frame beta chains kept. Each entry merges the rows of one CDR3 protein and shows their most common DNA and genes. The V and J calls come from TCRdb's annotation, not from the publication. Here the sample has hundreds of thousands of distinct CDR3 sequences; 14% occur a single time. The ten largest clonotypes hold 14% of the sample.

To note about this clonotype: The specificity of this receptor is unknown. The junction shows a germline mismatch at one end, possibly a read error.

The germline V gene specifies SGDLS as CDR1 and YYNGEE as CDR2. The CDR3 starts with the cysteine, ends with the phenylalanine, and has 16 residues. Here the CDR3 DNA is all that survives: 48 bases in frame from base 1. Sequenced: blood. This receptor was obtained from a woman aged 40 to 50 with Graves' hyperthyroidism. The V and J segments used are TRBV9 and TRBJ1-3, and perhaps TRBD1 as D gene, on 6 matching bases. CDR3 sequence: CASSVQGRIAGNTICF. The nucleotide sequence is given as TGTGCCAGCAGCGTACAGGGGAGGATTGCTGGAAACACCATATGTTTT.